This entry features one T cell receptor (beta chain) sequence. Its target is not known. The data stem from a study of graft-versus-host responses after intestinal transplantation. Study at large: Every recipient underwent anti-thymocyte globulin induction, then tacrolimus and steroids for roughly 3 years.

The method was immunoSEQ multiplex PCR; TCRdb's version includes in-frame clones alone and lacks a portion of them. Among over 85,000 clones listed, about 93% were seen once. Study-wide results and caveats: Researchers found peak circulating GvH clone levels linked to early post-transplant HvG declines. GvH clones appeared in recipient marrow, some first in ileum or blood.

Germline CDR1 PRHDT, CDR2 FYEKMQ (reference sequence). This CDR3 spans 14 amino acids. The junction had 9 bases not matched to a gene; V was cut back by 6 bases and J by 5 bases. The rearrangement joins TRBV13 to TRBJ2-7; 8 bases are shared with TRBD2. Sequenced here: unstimulated CD8+ T cells sorted from spleen or lymph node cells, sampled before intestinal transplant. The TCR sequence derives from a human donor who received an intestinal transplant. CDR3 in amino acids: CASSTSGGRDEQYF. CDR3 coding DNA: TGTGCCAGCAGTACTAGCGGAGGACGGGACGAGCAGTACTTC.